These 26 T cell receptor beta chains were sequenced from one sample in a study of blood T cells in healthy people across ages. A sample-barcoded 5' primer and a J-beta primer mix were used in a second PCR of roughly 6 to 12 cycles. Each CDR3 protein gets one entry after TCRdb re-called the 5' RACE reads with MiXCR. The sample records around 800,000 distinct CDR3 sequences, about half being singletons. Source material: blood. The receptors here all came from a man older than 75 in good health.

This clonotype was counted between two and nine times. The genes are TRBV3-1 and TRBJ2-7, with 11 bases that match TRBD2. Gene TRBJ2-5 matches the end of the DNA better, so the J call may be wrong. Germline V gives CDR1 LGHDT, CDR2 YNNKEL (reference sequence). CDR3 length: 17 amino acids. The CDR3 loop reads CASSQDLAGGLGETQYF. The DNA for the CDR3 is TGTGCCAGCAGCCAAGATCTAGCGGGGGGTCTGGGAGAGACCCAGTACTTC.

This clonotype was counted a few times. CDR3 protein: CSARPPRAGVTYNEQFF. CDR3 in DNA: TGCAGTGCTAGACCCCCCAGAGCGGGAGTGACCTACAATGAGCAGTTCTTC. This sequence joins TRBV20-1 and TRBJ2-1, with 8 bases lining up with TRBD2. Germline-derived CDR1 and CDR2 are DFQATT and SNEGSKA (reference sequence). Trimming at V came to 2 bases and at J to 2 bases, leaving 11 bases not matched to a gene. CDR3 length equals 17 residues.

This clonotype has ten or more counts. V is TRBV3-1 and J is TRBJ2-7; D not certain. The CDR3 covers 15 residues. From germline, CDR1 is LGHDT and CDR2 YNNKEL (reference sequence). The V gene lost 3 bases and the J gene lost 0 bases, with 12 bases spanning the gap. CDR3 DNA: TGTGCCAGCAGCCAGACCCAAACTTACTCCTACGAGCAGTACTTC. This translates into CASSQTQTYSYEQYF.

This clonotype was observed a handful of times. The chain combines TRBV7-2 with TRBJ2-7; D not resolved. Germline V gene data show CDR1 as SGHTA and CDR2 as FQGNSA. CDR3 size: 14 residues. The V end lost 1 base, the J end lost 0 bases, and 7 bases lay between the germline ends. The CDR3 DNA reads TGTGCCAGCAGCTTAGGCATCAACTCCTACGAGCAGTACTTC. Translating it yields CASSLGINSYEQYF.

This clonotype has a handful of counts. J is TRBJ2-7 and V is TRBV6-5, with 11 bases matching TRBD1. J gave up 2 bases and V 7 bases, and 4 bases lay outside the gene matches. Germline assignment: CDR1 MNHEY and CDR2 SVGAGI. CDR3 size: 14 residues. The CDR3 region has the DNA TGTGCCAGCACACGGACAGGGGGCACCTACGAGCAGTACTTC. Protein sequence: CASTRTGGTYEQYF.

CDR3: CAISPAANYEQYF. The CDR3 DNA is TGTGCCATCAGCCCAGCGGCTAATTACGAGCAGTACTTC. The chain has TRBV10-3 and TRBJ2-7; perhaps TRBD2 as D (5 bases). Trimming cost V 6 bases and J 4 bases, with 13 bases left between them. The CDR3 runs to 13 residues. Germline CDR1 ENHRY, CDR2 SYGVKD.

This clonotype has just a few counts. CDR3 DNA: TGCGCCAGCAGCCAATCTTGGGTCGGTCAGGGCTATGGCTACACCTTC. It is translated as CASSQSWVGQGYGYTF. The chain recombines TRBV4-3 with TRBJ1-2; tentative D call: TRBD1 (5 bases). In germline, CDR1 is LGHNA, CDR2 YSLEER. Trimming pared 2 bases from V and 4 bases from J, leaving 17 bases between. This CDR3 spans 16 amino acids.

This clonotype was counted only a few times. CDR3 nucleotide sequence: TGCGCCAGCAGCAGTCGGGAGTTAAGGTATTCTGGGGCCAACGTCCTGACTTTC. Its translation: CASSSRELRYSGANVLTF. V and J are TRBV4-1 and TRBJ2-6, with a possible D match to TRBD2 (6 bases). Between the trimmed V and J ends, which lost 5 bases and 1 base, there was a span of 18 bases. This CDR3 contains 18 residues. Germline CDR1 MGHRA, CDR2 YSYEKL.

The chain combines TRBV7-2 with TRBJ2-4; either TRBD1 or TRBD2 may supply D (5 bases each). This CDR3 comprises 15 residues. The V gene lost 5 bases and the J gene lost 3 bases, with 14 bases spanning the gap. CDR1 and CDR2 (germline): SGHTA, FQGNSA. CDR3 sequence (DNA): TGTGCCAGCAGCCCACGTGGGGGAGACAAAAACATTCAGTACTTC. Translated: CASSPRGGDKNIQYF.

In its sample, this clonotype was seen many times. V is TRBV27 and J is TRBJ2-7, with a possible D match to TRBD2 (6 bases). The CDR3 has 14 residues. Trimming took 2 bases from V and 2 from J, leaving 10 bases between them. Germline CDR1 and CDR2: MNHEY and SMNVEV (reference sequence). For the CDR3, the DNA is TGTGCCAGCAGTTTACTCCGGGAGCCCTACGAGCAGTACTTC. It yields the protein CASSLLREPYEQYF.

The V call is TRBV9, the J call TRBJ2-1, with TRBD1 matching 7 bases. The CDR3 runs 16 residues. The germline V gene has CDR1 SGDLS and CDR2 YYNGEE. V was clipped by 3 bases and J by 8 bases; unmatched bases: 14. The CDR3 protein is CASSENDREPNDEQFF. CDR3 in DNA: TGTGCCAGCAGCGAGAACGACAGGGAACCCAACGATGAGCAGTTCTTC.

The genes are TRBV7-9 and TRBJ2-1; 9 nucleotides line up with TRBD2. The J call is in doubt because the DNA end fits TRBJ2-7 better. Germline loops: CDR1 SEHNR, CDR2 FQNEAQ (reference sequence). The CDR3 extends over 18 amino acids. The CDR3 sequence: CASSLGSGGSSSYNEQYF. The CDR3 DNA reads as TGTGCCAGCAGCTTAGGTAGCGGGGGCTCGAGCTCCTACAATGAGCAGTACTTC.

The chain joins TRBV6-1 to TRBJ2-4; the D gene is possibly TRBD1 (6 bases). The assigned J gene may be wrong: the sequence end matches TRBJ2-7 better. The CDR3 totals 13 residues. Germline CDR1 and CDR2: MNHNS and SASEGT. CDR3 nucleotides: TGTGCCAGCAGTGCAGAGGGGGACTACGAGCAGTACTTC. Residues: CASSAEGDYEQYF.

V is TRBV7-6 and J is TRBJ1-1, with D tentatively TRBD1 (5 bases). Trimming stripped 1 base from V and 0 bases from J, with 15 bases between. CDR3 length: 17 amino acids. The germline V gene has CDR1 SGHVS and CDR2 FNYEAQ. CDR3 protein: CASSLDLAGKMNTEAFF. CDR3 DNA: TGTGCCAGCAGCTTAGATCTGGCAGGGAAAATGAACACTGAAGCTTTCTTT. Filled out from reference TRBV7-6 and TRBJ1-1, the complete variable domain reads GAGVSQSPRYKVTKRGQDVALRCDPISGHVSLYWYRQALGQGPEFLTYFNYEAQQDKSGLPNDRFSAERPEGSISTLTIQRTEQRDSAMYRCASSLDLAGKMNTEAFFGQGTRLTVV.

DNA of the CDR3: TGTGCCTGGAGTGTATTACTGTCGGGCTACACCTTC. Translating it yields CAWSVLLSGYTF. V is TRBV30 and J is TRBJ1-2; D unclear. V was trimmed by 0 bases and J by 8 bases, leaving 10 bases between them. The CDR3 consists of 12 residues. Germline values: CDR1 GTSNPN, CDR2 SVGIG (reference sequence).

The chain links TRBV14 to TRBJ2-2; D tentatively fits TRBD1 or TRBD2 (6 bases each). V lost 4 bases to trimming and J lost 5 bases, with 11 bases between them. This CDR3 comprises 14 residues. CDR1 is SGHDN, CDR2 FVKESK, per germline. CDR3 sequence reads: CASSRGGLTGELFF. CDR3 DNA sequence: TGTGCCAGCAGCCGTGGGGGGCTGACCGGGGAGCTGTTTTTT.

The genes are TRBV3-1 and TRBJ2-1; D is undetermined. Germline V gene data show CDR1 as LGHDT and CDR2 as YNNKEL (reference sequence). Trimming stripped 2 bases from V and 8 bases from J, with 13 bases between. The CDR3 spans 14 residues. The CDR3, as DNA: TGTGCCAGCAGCCAAATGCCCTCAGGCGATGAGCAGTTCTTC. It translates to CASSQMPSGDEQFF.

The chain carries TRBV12-3 or TRBV12-4 and TRBJ2-7; TRBD2 aligns across 13 bases. The CDR3 loop spans 15 amino acids. The J segment lost 6 bases and the V segment lost 6 bases, leaving 8 bases of the junction unmatched. The CDR3 is CASRQRTSGSSEQYF. The CDR3 coding sequence is TGTGCCAGCAGACAACGGACTAGCGGGAGTAGCGAGCAGTACTTC.

The table lists this clonotype with many counts. The rearrangement links TRBV20-1 to TRBJ2-3; D is unresolved. Per germline, CDR1 DFQATT and CDR2 SNEGSKA (reference sequence). The V end was cut by 6 bases, the J end by 2 bases, with 15 bases between. This CDR3 region has 14 residues. The CDR3 sequence is CSAPSDDSTDTQYF. The CDR3 nucleotides are TGCAGTGCCCCTAGTGACGACTCCACAGATACGCAGTATTTT.

This clonotype was observed a few times. The rearrangement uses TRBV7-2 and TRBJ1-1, with 8 bases aligning to TRBD1. V lost 4 bases and J lost 1; bases outside the gene matches: 11. The CDR3 covers 17 residues. The V gene's germline CDR1 is SGHTA and CDR2 FQGNSA. For the CDR3, the DNA is TGTGCCAGCAGCTATAGTTGGGACAGGATCCGGAACACTGAAGCTTTCTTT. Its translation is CASSYSWDRIRNTEAFF.

This clonotype was counted a few times. The chain joins TRBV25-1 to TRBJ2-3; D gene ambiguous. Trimming shortened V by 3 bases and J by 7 bases, and 8 bases separated the two germline ends. CDR1 is MGHDK and CDR2 is SYGVNS in the germline V gene. The length of the CDR3 is 12 residues. CDR3 coding DNA: TGTGCCAGCAGTGAGAACCTTAATACGCAGTATTTT. Amino acid sequence: CASSENLNTQYF.

V usage is TRBV7-2 and J usage is TRBJ1-3; D is unresolved. V was pared by 1 base and J by 0 bases, with 13 bases between. The CDR3 contains 17 residues. CDR1 and CDR2 (germline): SGHTA, FQGNSA. Here the CDR3 reads CASSLEPGSNSGNTIYF. CDR3 nucleotide sequence: TGTGCCAGCAGCTTAGAACCGGGGTCCAACTCTGGAAACACCATATATTTT.

J is TRBJ2-1 and V is TRBV5-1; unclear D gene. V was shortened by 4 bases and J by 0 bases, with 14 bases between the two germline ends. There are 16 residues in the CDR3. The germline CDR1 and CDR2 sequences are SGHRS and YFSETQ. CDR3 protein: CASSRGVPSSYNEQFF. Written as DNA, the CDR3 is TGCGCCAGCAGCCGTGGGGTCCCCAGCTCCTACAATGAGCAGTTCTTC.

This clonotype was detected ten times or more. The V gene is TRBV13, the J gene TRBJ2-5; the D is unclear. CDR3 length: 14 amino acids. V lost 4 bases to trimming and J lost 5 bases, with 14 bases between them. Looked up from germline, CDR1 is PRHDT and CDR2 is FYEKMQ (reference sequence). CDR3 coding DNA: TGTGCCAGCAGCTCTGGGGATTCGTTGGAGACCCAGTACTTC. Translating it yields CASSSGDSLETQYF.

As regards this clonotype: This may come from a read error, since a much larger clone is one base off. This chain joins TRBV3-1 and TRBJ2-7; D call uncertain. Trimming shortened V by 3 bases and J by 9 bases, and 15 bases separated the two germline ends. The CDR3 has 13 amino acids. Per germline, CDR1 LGHDT and CDR2 YNNKEL (reference sequence). CDR3 sequence reads: CASSQPSLRTQYF. DNA for the CDR3: TGTGCCAGCAGCCAGCCAAGTCTTAGAACGCAGTACTTC.

This clonotype appeared a single time. This sequence joins TRBV3-1 and TRBJ1-5, with D perhaps matching TRBD1 (5 bases). The ends were cut back, 1 base at V and 6 bases at J, with 7 bases in the middle. The CDR3 covers 13 residues. In germline, CDR1 is LGHDT, CDR2 YNNKEL (reference sequence). Here the CDR3 DNA reads TGTGCCAGCAGCCAAGGACAGAGTCAGCCCCAGCATTTT. This gives the protein CASSQGQSQPQHF.